This is a list of T cell receptor beta chains from one sample in a study of blood T cell repertoires in COVID-19. The table came from immunoSEQ multiplex PCR; TCRdb's copy has only in-frame clones and leaves some out. The sample consists of some 120,000 clones, 70% to 85% of them appearing once. The sequenced sample consisted of peripheral blood. The receptors come from a woman in her forties or fifties with acute or convalescent COVID-19. The CDR3 runs from the conserved cysteine through the conserved F or W. A D gene is named only where the DNA matches it firmly. Only some rows state a clone size, as once, few, many or a class for expanded clones.

d_call j_call clone_size v_call cdr3_nt cdr3_aa
. TRBJ2-3 . TRBV19 TGTGCCAGTAACGAGGGCCTCGCAGATACGCAGTATTTT CASNEGLADTQYF
TRBD1 TRBJ1-6 . TRBV6-5 TGTGCCAGCAGGCCAAGGGGGCCGAATAATTCACCCCTCCACTTT CASRPRGPNNSPLHF
TRBD1 TRBJ1-1 once TRBV27 TGTGCCAGCAGAGGATACAGGGGGCAGAGAACTGAAGCTTTCTTT CASRGYRGQRTEAFF
TRBD1 TRBJ1-6 . TRBV27 TGTGCCAGCAGTTCCCGGGACAGGGTTTCACCCCTCCACTTT CASSSRDRVSPLHF
TRBD2 TRBJ2-1 . TRBV11-2 TGTGCCAGCAGCTTAGTCCGGGGGGGGCTCGCGGGAAACAATGAGCAGTTCTTC CASSLVRGGLAGNNEQFF
. TRBJ1-3 . TRBV7-2 TGTGCCAGCAGCTTAGTAGAGGGAAACACCATATATTTT CASSLVEGNTIYF
. TRBJ2-1 . TRBV9 TGTGCCAGCAGCCCCAGGGTTGGGGATGAGCAGTTCTTC CASSPRVGDEQFF
. TRBJ2-1 . TRBV27 TGTGCCAGCAGTTTAGGACTGGGGAGTGAGCAGTTCTTC CASSLGLGSEQFF
. TRBJ1-4 . TRBV9 TGTGCCAGCAGCGTAGGTTTGAGTCCCCTTGAAAAACTGTTTTTT CASSVGLSPLEKLFF
. TRBJ1-1 . TRBV6-5 TGTGCCAGCAGTAACCGACAGGTTATTAGTACTGAAGCTTTCTTT CASSNRQVISTEAFF
TRBD1 TRBJ1-3 . TRBV4-1 TGCGCCAGCAGCCAGGGACAGGGTGCTGGAAACACCATATATTTT CASSQGQGAGNTIYF
. TRBJ1-5 once TRBV2 TGTGCCAGCAGTGAACAGGGGTCGAGCAATCAGCCCCAGCATTTT CASSEQGSSNQPQHF
. TRBJ2-7 . TRBV7-8 TGTGCCAGCAGCTTCCACACAAACGAGCAGTACTTC CASSFHTNEQYF
. TRBJ1-2 . TRBV12-3/TRBV12-4 TGTGCCAGCAGTTCACAGGGCTACTATGGCTACACCTTC CASSSQGYYGYTF
. TRBJ2-4 once TRBV27 TGTGCCAGCAGTTTAGGAGGGAACATTCAGTACTTC CASSLGGNIQYF
TRBD1 TRBJ1-5 . TRBV19 TGTGCCAGTAGGGACAGGGGAGGGCAGCCCCAGCATTTT CASRDRGGQPQHF
TRBD1 TRBJ1-2 . TRBV28 TGTGCCAGCAGTTTGGGGGGACAGGTTGTCTATGGCTACACCTTC CASSLGGQVVYGYTF
TRBD2 TRBJ2-2 . TRBV24-1 TGTGCCACCAGTGATATCAGGGGTAGCGGGGGCGCCAACACCGGGGAGCTGTTTTTT CATSDIRGSGGANTGELFF
TRBD2 TRBJ2-7 . TRBV19 TGTGCCAGTAGGACTAGCGGGGGGGCCGGACCCTACGAGCAGTACTTC CASRTSGGAGPYEQYF
. TRBJ1-4 . TRBV6-5 TGTGCCAGCAGTCTAACTGACAGAAATGAAAAACTGTTTTTT CASSLTDRNEKLFF
TRBD1 TRBJ1-1 . TRBV5-1 TGCGCCAGCAGCCCCACAGGGGGCAGCACTGAAGCTTTCTTT CASSPTGGSTEAFF
TRBD1 TRBJ1-3 . TRBV14 TGTGCCAGCAGCCAACTGGCCTTGCGGGACAGGGGTCCTGGAAACACCATATATTTT CASSQLALRDRGPGNTIYF
TRBD1 TRBJ2-6 . TRBV29-1 TGCAGCGTTATACCGGGACAGGGCTACTCTGGGGCCAACGTCCTGACTTTC CSVIPGQGYSGANVLTF
TRBD1 TRBJ1-2 . TRBV5-4 TGTGCCAGCAGCTTGGTTGGACAGGAGCAAGCCTTC CASSLVGQEQAF
. TRBJ2-1 . TRBV5-1 TGCGCCAGCAGCTTGGGAGGGTTCGGCGGAGATGAGCAGTTCTTC CASSLGGFGGDEQFF